This TCR beta chain originates from a study of beta chain features in type 1 diabetes. Study-level background: Cell yields, gender and age were similar in healthy donors and patients. Whole-study findings and limits: Highly expressing activated T cells could be over-counted with a cDNA template. When Type 1 diabetes patients were examined, their TCRB CDR3s proved moderately but significantly shorter in all four CD4+ subsets.

Isolated RNA was reverse transcribed in full, so expressed TCRB transcripts were sequenced. The method was immunoSEQ multiplex PCR; TCRdb's version includes in-frame clones alone and lacks a portion of them. The sample gives under 400,000 clones, over 9.5% of which show up once; over 0.008% is in the top ten. Per the germline V gene, CDR1 is SQVTM and CDR2 is ANQGSEA. Trimming took 6 bases from V and 1 from J; bases not matched to a gene: 5. The CDR3 loop spans 13 amino acids. This clone was counted only a few times. Its antigen is unidentified. The chain employs TRBV29-1 and TRBJ1-1; 7 bases agree with TRBD1. Source material: naive CD4+ T cells from blood. The clonotype was recovered from a woman aged 18 to 35 with type 1 diabetes. CDR3 loop: CSVLPGGNTEAFF. CDR3 in DNA: TGCAGCGTGCTGCCAGGGGGGAACACTGAAGCTTTCTTT.